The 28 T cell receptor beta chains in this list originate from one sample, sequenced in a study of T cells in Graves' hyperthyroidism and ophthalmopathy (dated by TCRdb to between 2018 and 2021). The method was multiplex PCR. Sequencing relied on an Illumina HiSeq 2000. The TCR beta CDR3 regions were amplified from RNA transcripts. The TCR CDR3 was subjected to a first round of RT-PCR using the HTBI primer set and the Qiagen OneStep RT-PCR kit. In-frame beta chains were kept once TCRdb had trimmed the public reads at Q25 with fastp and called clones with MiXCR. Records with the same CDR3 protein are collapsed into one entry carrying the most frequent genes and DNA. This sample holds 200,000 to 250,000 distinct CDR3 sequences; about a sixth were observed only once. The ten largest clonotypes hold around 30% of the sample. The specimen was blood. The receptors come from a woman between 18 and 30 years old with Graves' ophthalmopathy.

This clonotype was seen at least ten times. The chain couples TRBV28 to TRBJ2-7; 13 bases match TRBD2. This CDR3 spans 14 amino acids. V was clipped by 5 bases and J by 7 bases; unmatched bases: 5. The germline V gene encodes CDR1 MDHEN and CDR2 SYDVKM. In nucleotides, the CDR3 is TGTGCCAGCAGTACTAGCGGGAGGGTCAGGGAGCAGTACTTC. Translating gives CASSTSGRVREQYF.

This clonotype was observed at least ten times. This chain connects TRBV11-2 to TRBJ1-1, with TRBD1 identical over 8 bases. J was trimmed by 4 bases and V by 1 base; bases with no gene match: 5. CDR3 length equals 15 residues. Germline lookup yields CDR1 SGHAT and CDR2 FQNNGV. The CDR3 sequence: CASSLVAGGFTEAFF. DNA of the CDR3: TGTGCCAGCAGCTTAGTGGCAGGGGGCTTCACTGAAGCTTTCTTT.

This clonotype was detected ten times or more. The CDR3 DNA follows: TGTGCCAGCACCCCTGGGGGGCAGGGATTCTACAATGAGCAGTTCTTC. Its protein is CASTPGGQGFYNEQFF. This chain links TRBV9 with TRBJ2-1; D tentatively fits TRBD1 or TRBD2 (6 bases each). Germline-derived CDR1 and CDR2 are SGDLS and YYNGEE. V was pared by 6 bases and J by 3 bases, with 19 bases between. This CDR3 has 16 amino acids. Full variable domain (outside the CDR3, taken from reference TRBV9 and TRBJ2-1): DSGVTQTPKHLITATGQRVTLRCSPRSGDLSVYWYQQSLDQGLQFLIQYYNGEERAKGNILERFSAQQFPDLHSELNLSSLELGDSALYFCASTPGGQGFYNEQFFGPGTRLTVL.

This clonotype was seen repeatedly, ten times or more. The CDR3 bases are TGTGCCAGCAGCTATAGGGACTTCCGGAGCACAGATACGCAGTATTTT. Its protein is CASSYRDFRSTDTQYF. The chain employs TRBV28 and TRBJ2-3; perhaps TRBD2 as D (6 bases). The CDR3 is made up of 16 amino acids. Trimming removed 6 bases from V and 0 bases from J, with 16 bases in between. Germline assignment: CDR1 MDHEN and CDR2 SYDVKM.

The CDR3 protein is CSARGRQIANTGELFF. The CDR3 DNA follows: TGCAGTGCTAGAGGCCGACAGATAGCGAACACCGGGGAGCTGTTTTTT. The genes are TRBV20-1 and TRBJ2-2; the D gene is possibly TRBD1 (5 bases). From germline, CDR1 is DFQATT and CDR2 SNEGSKA (reference sequence). The CDR3 has 16 amino acids. The V end lost 1 base, the J end lost 0 bases, and 12 bases lay between the germline ends.

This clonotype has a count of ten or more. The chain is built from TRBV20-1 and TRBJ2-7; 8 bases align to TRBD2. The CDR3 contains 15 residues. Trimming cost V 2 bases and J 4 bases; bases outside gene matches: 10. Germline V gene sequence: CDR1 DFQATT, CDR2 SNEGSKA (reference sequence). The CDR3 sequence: CSARRGTSGSYEQYF. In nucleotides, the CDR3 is TGCAGTGCTAGACGCGGAACTAGCGGTTCGTACGAGCAGTACTTC.

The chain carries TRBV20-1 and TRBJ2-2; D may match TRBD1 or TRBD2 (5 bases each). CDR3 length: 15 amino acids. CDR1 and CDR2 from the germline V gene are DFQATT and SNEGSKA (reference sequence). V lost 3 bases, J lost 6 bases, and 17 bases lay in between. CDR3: CSASPGLGSAGELFF. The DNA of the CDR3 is TGCAGTGCTAGCCCGGGGCTGGGTAGCGCCGGGGAGCTGTTTTTT.

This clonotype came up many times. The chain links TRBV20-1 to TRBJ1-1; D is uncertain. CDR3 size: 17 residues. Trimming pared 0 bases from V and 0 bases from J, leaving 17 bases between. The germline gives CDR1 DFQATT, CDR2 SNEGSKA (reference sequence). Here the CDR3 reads CSAREFTLIPMNTEAFF. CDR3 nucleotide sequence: TGCAGTGCTAGAGAGTTCACGTTGATACCGATGAACACTGAAGCTTTCTTT.

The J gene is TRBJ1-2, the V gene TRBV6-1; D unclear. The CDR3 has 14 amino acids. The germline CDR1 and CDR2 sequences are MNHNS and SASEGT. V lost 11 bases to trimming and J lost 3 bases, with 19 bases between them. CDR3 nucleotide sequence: TGTGCCGGACGAGGGAGCAGTGGAGACTATGGCTACACCTTC. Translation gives CAGRGSSGDYGYTF.

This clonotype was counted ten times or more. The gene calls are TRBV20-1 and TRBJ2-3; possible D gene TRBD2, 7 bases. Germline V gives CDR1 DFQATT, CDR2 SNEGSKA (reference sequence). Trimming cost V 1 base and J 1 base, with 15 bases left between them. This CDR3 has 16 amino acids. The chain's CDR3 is CSARVGRKGGTDTQYF. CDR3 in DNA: TGCAGTGCTAGAGTCGGGAGGAAGGGGGGCACAGATACGCAGTATTTT.

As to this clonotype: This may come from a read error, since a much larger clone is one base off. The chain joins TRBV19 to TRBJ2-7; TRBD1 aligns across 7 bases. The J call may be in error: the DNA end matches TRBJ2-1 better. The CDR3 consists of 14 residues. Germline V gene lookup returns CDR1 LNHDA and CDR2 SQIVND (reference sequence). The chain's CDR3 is CASSLTGYTYEQFF. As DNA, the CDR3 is TGTGCCAGTAGCCTGACAGGGTACACCTACGAGCAGTTCTTC.

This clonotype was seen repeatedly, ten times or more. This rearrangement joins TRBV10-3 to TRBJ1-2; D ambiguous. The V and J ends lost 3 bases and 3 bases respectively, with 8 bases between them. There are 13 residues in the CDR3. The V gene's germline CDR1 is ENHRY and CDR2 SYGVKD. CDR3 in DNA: TGTGCCATCAGTGATAGGACGGACTATGGCTACACCTTC. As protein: CAISDRTDYGYTF.

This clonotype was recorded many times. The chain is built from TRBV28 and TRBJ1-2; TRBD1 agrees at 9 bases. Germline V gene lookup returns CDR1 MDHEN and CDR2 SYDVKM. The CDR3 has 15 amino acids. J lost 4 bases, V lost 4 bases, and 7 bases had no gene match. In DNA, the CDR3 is TGTGCCAGCAGTTCCCCCACAGGGGGCGGCTATGGCTACACCTTC. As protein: CASSSPTGGGYGYTF.

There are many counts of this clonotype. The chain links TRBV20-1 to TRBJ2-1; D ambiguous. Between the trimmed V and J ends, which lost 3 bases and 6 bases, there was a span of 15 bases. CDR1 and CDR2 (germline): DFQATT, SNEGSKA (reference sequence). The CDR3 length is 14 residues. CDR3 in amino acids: CSARPRRLGNEQFF. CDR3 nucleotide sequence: TGCAGTGCTAGGCCCAGGAGATTGGGCAATGAGCAGTTCTTC.

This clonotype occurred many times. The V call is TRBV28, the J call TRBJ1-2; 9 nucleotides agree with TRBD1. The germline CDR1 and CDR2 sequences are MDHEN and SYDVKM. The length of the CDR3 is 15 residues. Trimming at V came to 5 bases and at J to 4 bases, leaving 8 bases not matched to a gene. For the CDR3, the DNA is TGTGCCAGCAGTCCTATCGGACAGGGGAGCTATGGCTACACCTTC. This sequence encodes CASSPIGQGSYGYTF.

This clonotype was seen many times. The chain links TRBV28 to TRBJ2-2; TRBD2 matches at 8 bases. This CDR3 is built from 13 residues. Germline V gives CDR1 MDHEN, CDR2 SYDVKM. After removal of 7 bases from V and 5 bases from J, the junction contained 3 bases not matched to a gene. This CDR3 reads CASNAGGTGELFF. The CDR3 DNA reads TGTGCCAGCAACGCGGGGGGAACCGGGGAGCTGTTTTTT.

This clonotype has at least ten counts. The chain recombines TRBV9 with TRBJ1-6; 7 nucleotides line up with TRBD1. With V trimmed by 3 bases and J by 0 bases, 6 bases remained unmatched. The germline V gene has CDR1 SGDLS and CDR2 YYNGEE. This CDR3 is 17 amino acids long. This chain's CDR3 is CASSERQGSSYNSPLHF. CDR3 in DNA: TGTGCCAGCAGCGAAAGACAGGGCAGCTCCTATAATTCACCCCTCCACTTT.

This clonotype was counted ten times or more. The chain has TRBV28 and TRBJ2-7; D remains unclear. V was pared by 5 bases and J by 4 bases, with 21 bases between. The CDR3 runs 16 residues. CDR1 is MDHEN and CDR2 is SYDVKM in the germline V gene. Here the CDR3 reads CASSPHIALVRYEQYF. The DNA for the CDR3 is TGTGCCAGCAGTCCCCACATTGCCCTGGTGAGGTACGAGCAGTACTTC.

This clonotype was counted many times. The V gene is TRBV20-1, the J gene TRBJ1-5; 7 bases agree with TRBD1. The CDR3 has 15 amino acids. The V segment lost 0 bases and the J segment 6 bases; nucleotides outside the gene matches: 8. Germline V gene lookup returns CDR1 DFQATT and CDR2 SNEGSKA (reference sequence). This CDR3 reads CSARDRGAGGQPQHF. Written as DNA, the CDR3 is TGCAGTGCTAGAGATCGGGGGGCAGGGGGTCAGCCCCAGCATTTT.

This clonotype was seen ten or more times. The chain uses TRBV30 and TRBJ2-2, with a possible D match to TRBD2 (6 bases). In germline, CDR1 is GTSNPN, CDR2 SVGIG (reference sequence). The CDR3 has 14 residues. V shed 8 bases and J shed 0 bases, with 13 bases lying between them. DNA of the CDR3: TGTGCCGGCCGGGGAGGATCGAACACCGGGGAGCTGTTTTTT. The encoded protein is CAGRGGSNTGELFF.

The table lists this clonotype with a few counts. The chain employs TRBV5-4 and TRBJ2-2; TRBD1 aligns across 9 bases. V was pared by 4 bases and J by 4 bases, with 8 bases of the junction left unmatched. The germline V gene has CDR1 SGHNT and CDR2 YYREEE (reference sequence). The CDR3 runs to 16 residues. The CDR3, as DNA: TGTGCCAGCAGCCCCACAGGGGGCCGAGGCACCGGGGAGCTGTTTTTT. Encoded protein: CASSPTGGRGTGELFF.

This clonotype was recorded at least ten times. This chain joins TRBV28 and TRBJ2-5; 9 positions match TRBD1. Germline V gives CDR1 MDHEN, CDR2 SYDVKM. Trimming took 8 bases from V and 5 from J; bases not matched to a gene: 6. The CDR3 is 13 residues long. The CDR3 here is CASRDRAGETQYF. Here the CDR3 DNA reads TGTGCCAGCCGGGACAGGGCGGGGGAGACCCAGTACTTC.

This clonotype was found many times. CDR3 coding DNA: TGTGCTAGTGCTACCCCTAGCGGGGGGCCAACAGATACGCAGTATTTT. Translation gives CASATPSGGPTDTQYF. The chain links TRBV12-5 to TRBJ2-3; 11 bases are shared with TRBD2. CDR3 length equals 16 residues. CDR1 and CDR2 from the germline V gene are LGHNT and FRNRAP. Trimming at V came to 7 bases and at J to 3 bases, leaving 9 bases not matched to a gene.

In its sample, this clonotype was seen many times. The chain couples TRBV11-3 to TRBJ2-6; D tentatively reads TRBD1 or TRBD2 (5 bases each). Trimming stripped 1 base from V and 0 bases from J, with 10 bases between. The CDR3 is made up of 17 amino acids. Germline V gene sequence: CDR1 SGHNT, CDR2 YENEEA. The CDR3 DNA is TGTGCCAGCAGCTTAGGGGGACGGCACTCTGGGGCCAACGTCCTGACTTTC. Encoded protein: CASSLGGRHSGANVLTF.

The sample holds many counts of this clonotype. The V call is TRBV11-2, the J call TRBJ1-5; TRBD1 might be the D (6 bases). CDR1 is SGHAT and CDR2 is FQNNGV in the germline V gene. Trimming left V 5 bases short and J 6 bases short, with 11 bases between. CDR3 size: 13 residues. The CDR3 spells CASSLTGSQPQHF. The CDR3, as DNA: TGTGCCAGCAGCCTTACAGGGAGTCAGCCCCAGCATTTT.

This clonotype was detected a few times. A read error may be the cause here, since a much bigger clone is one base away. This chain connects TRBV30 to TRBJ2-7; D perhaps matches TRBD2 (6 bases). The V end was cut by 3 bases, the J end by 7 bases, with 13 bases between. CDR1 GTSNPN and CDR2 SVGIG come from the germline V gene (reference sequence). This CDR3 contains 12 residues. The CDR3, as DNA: TGTGCCTGGAGGGAGGGCCTACGTGAGCAGTACTTC. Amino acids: CAWREGLREQYF.

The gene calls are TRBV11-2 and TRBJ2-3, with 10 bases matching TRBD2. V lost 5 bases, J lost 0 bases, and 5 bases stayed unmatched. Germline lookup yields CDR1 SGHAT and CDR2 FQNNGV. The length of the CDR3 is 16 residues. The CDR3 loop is CASSPGTSASTDTQYF. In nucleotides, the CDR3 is TGTGCCAGCAGCCCTGGGACTAGCGCGAGCACAGATACGCAGTATTTT.

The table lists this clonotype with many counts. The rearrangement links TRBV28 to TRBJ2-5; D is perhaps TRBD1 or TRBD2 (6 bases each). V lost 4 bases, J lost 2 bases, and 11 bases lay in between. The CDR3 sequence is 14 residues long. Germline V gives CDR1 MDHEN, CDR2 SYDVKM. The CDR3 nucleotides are TGTGCCAGCAGTTGGGGGGCCAGGCAAGAGACCCAGTACTTC. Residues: CASSWGARQETQYF.